What follows describes a single TCR beta chain. Its antigen remains unidentified. The junction differs from germline at one of its ends, possibly a read error. One entry per CDR3 protein, called by TCRdb with MiXCR from the 5' RACE reads. The sample includes some 30,000 distinct CDR3 sequences, more than 20% of them seen just once. Unsorted libraries were generated from 2 million PBMCs. These cells had been stored in RNAlater at -80 C. The data stem from a study of neurological immune-mediated disorders. Study-wide results and limits: None of the CDR3 amino acid sequences of expanded clones were shared across subjects, and this suggested private repertoires in all groups. The most TCR clonal expansion was seen in HTLV-1-associated myelopathy, and the least was seen in multiple sclerosis, which fell below healthy controls.

The sequence derives from a woman in her sixties in good health. The sample consisted of PBMCs.

CDR3 sequence: CACSPSYNEQFF. The DNA of the CDR3 is TGTGCCTGCAGTCCCTCTTACAATGAGCAGTTCTTC. The chain joins TRBV28 to TRBJ2-1; D is uncertain. Germline CDR1 is MDHEN and CDR2 is SYDVKM. This CDR3 is built from 12 residues.